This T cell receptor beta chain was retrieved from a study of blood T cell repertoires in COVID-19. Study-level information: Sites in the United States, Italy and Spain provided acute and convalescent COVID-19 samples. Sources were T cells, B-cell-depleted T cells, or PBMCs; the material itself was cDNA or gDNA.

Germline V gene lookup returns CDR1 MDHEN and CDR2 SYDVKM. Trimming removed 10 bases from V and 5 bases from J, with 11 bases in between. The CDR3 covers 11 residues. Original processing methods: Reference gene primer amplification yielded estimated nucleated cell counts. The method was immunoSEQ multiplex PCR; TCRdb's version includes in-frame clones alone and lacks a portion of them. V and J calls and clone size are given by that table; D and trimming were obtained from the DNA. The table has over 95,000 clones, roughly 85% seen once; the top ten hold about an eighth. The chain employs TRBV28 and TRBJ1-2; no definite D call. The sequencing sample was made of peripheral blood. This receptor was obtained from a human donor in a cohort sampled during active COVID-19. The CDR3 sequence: CATGLVYGYTF. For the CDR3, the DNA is TGTGCCACCGGACTCGTATATGGCTACACCTTC.